A selection of T cell receptor beta chains follows, all from one sample in a study of shared clonotypes between healthy human individuals. Clones were sequenced by immunoSEQ multiplex PCR, and TCRdb holds only the in-frame ones, with some missing. Seen here are approximately 600,000 clones, about 95% observed once, and the top ten hold over 0.1%. Sequencing was performed on naive CD8+ T cells sorted from blood. Receptors were obtained from a woman aged 25 to 39 in good health. Each CDR3 is given with its conserved first and last residue. The D gene is left open where the match is weak.

J gene	V gene	D gene	CDR3 protein
TRBJ1-4	TRBV4-1	NA	CASSQDLEEKLFF
TRBJ2-1	TRBV7-9	NA	CASSMGTARGNEQFF
TRBJ1-3	TRBV19	TRBD1	CASSISGGTGDTIYF
TRBJ2-7	TRBV7-9	NA	CASSPDPGTATYEQYF
TRBJ2-1	TRBV10-3	TRBD2	CAISGTSGRGNEQFF
TRBJ2-6	TRBV7-8	NA	CASSLALPPGANVLTF
TRBJ2-7	TRBV2	NA	CASTPNPAGRASYEQYF
TRBJ1-1	TRBV2	TRBD1	CASSTWDSPNTEAFF
TRBJ2-1	TRBV4-2	NA	CASSQDWASPGNEQFF
TRBJ2-7	TRBV29-1	TRBD2	CSVEVTDISGTSGRWHERYF
TRBJ2-7	TRBV27	NA	CASSLIGASSYEQYF
TRBJ1-2	TRBV5-5	NA	CASSLGREGYTF
TRBJ1-2	TRBV5-6	TRBD1	CASSLFVGQGAGGYTF